These 8 T cell receptor beta chains originate from one sample sequenced in a study of OX40 agonist ivuxolimab in advanced cancers. Library generation was performed with the immunoSEQ multiplex PCR assay. TCRdb took this table from immuneACCESS and kept in-frame rearrangements with V and J called. Such tables lack part of the clones; where checked against another copy, unresolved V genes explain under half of the gap, and the rest is unexplained. This sample holds just over 50,000 clones; about 90% were observed only once. The ten largest clones take up around 3.5% of the sample. Sequencing was performed on CD4+ or CD8+ T cells sorted from blood, taken in a trial of the OX40 agonist ivuxolimab. These receptors originate from an adult with an advanced solid tumor such as melanoma, head and neck, liver or kidney cancer.

J is TRBJ2-7 and V is TRBV7-8; a weak D match, TRBD2 (5 bases). CDR3 length: 17 amino acids. CDR1 SGHVS and CDR2 FQNEAQ come from the germline V gene. V was clipped by 1 base and J by 5 bases, with 21 bases between them. CDR3 amino acids: CASSLGERVPPRNEQYF. DNA of the CDR3: TGTGCCAGCAGCTTAGGGGAGCGAGTACCACCTAGAAACGAGCAGTACTTC. The full variable domain, completed using reference TRBV7-8 and TRBJ2-7, is GAGVSQSPRYKVAKRGQDVALRCDPISGHVSLFWYQQALGQGPEFLTYFQNEAQLDKSGLPSDRFFAERPEGSVSTLKIQRTQQEDSAVYLCASSLGERVPPRNEQYFGPGTRLTVT.

The chain carries TRBV2 and TRBJ1-4; D remains unclear. From germline, CDR1 is SNHLY and CDR2 FYNNEI. CDR3 size: 14 residues. Trimming left V 6 bases short and J 0 bases short, with 8 bases between. CDR3 nucleotides: TGTGCCAGCAGGCCCACGGCAACTAATGAAAAACTGTTTTTT. It codes for CASRPTATNEKLFF.

The V and J genes are TRBV7-3 and TRBJ2-2; a weak D match, TRBD1 (5 bases). CDR1 is SGHTA, CDR2 FQGTGA, per germline. Trimming pared 5 bases from V and 2 bases from J, leaving 9 bases between. This CDR3 is 14 amino acids long. The DNA for the CDR3 is TGTGCCAGCAGCATGGACATCAACACCGGGGAGCTGTTTTTT. Translating it yields CASSMDINTGELFF.

The rearrangement joins TRBV4-1 to TRBJ1-2; D call uncertain. From germline, CDR1 is MGHRA and CDR2 YSYEKL. This CDR3 is built from 16 residues. Trimming removed 2 bases at V and 5 bases at J, with 18 bases between. CDR3 nucleotide sequence: TGCGCCAGCAGCCAACCGGGAAGGACGATCAAATATGGCTACACCTTC. Amino acids: CASSQPGRTIKYGYTF.

This sequence joins TRBV18 and TRBJ1-5; 7 bases are a match to TRBD1. The V gene end was trimmed by 4 bases and the J gene end by 2 bases; junction bases not matched to a gene: 5. The germline V gene has CDR1 KGHSH and CDR2 LQKENI. This CDR3 is built from 15 residues. DNA for the CDR3: TGTGCCAGCTCACGAGACAGGGAAGGCAATCAGCCCCAGCATTTT. As protein: CASSRDREGNQPQHF.

The chain recombines TRBV2 with TRBJ2-5; D gene ambiguous. V was clipped by 3 bases and J by 6 bases, with 2 bases between them. Germline V lookup: CDR1 SNHLY, CDR2 FYNNEI. CDR3 length equals 10 residues. The CDR3 protein is CASSEKTQYF. Written as DNA, the CDR3 is TGTGCCAGCAGTGAGAAGACCCAGTACTTC.

This clone was seen a handful of times. The chain carries TRBV7-8 and TRBJ2-2, with 10 bases matching TRBD2. The length of the CDR3 is 18 residues. CDR1 SGHVS and CDR2 FQNEAQ come from the germline V gene. Trimming took 2 bases from V and 0 from J; bases not matched to a gene: 6. CDR3 sequence: CASSLSGTSAANTGELFF. In DNA, the CDR3 is TGTGCCAGCAGCTTATCCGGGACTAGCGCAGCGAACACCGGGGAGCTGTTTTTT.

V usage is TRBV5-1 and J usage is TRBJ2-5; D tentatively reads TRBD1 or TRBD2 (5 bases each). Germline V gives CDR1 SGHRS, CDR2 YFSETQ. Trimming took off 4 bases at V and 5 bases at J, with 21 bases between the two ends. This CDR3 spans 16 amino acids. The CDR3 coding sequence is TGCGCCAGCAGCCCTGGGACGGTCCTACGGGACGAGACCCAGTACTTC. This codes for CASSPGTVLRDETQYF.